The entry below describes one T cell receptor beta chain. Compared with germline, one end of the junction differs, possibly owing to a read error. Original methodology: Reference gene primer amplification in the assay estimated nucleated cell counts. The data were produced by immunoSEQ multiplex PCR, yet TCRdb's version contains in-frame clones alone and is incomplete. V, J and clone size reflect that table, while D and trimming were determined from the DNA. The sample lists about 290,000 clones; around 90% were seen once. The source of the sample is a study of blood T cell repertoires in COVID-19. Study information: Samples of COVID-19 (acute and convalescent) were obtained from the United States, Italy and Spain.

The germline V gene has CDR1 SNHLY and CDR2 FYNNEI. The CDR3 is 12 amino acids. Those enrolled, adults aged roughly 18 to 95 years, came from some 23 US areas. Cohorts were determined from participant-reported clinical history. Material: PBMCs or T cells enriched from blood (not recorded which). The genes are TRBV2 and TRBJ1-1; possible D gene TRBD1, 6 bases. The source of this sequence is a woman aged 40 to 50 who had recovered from COVID-19. The CDR3 reads CASSETGRVEVF. DNA for the CDR3: TGTGCCAGCAGCGAGACAGGCCGGGTGGAGGTCTTT.